This TCR beta chain was retrieved from a study of regulatory T cells in long-lasting Graves disease. General study findings and limits: Between persistent patients, fewer than 3,500 public clonotypes were shared, exceeding the roughly 920 shared between new patients.

Sample time point: newly diagnosed GD, antithyroid drugs for less than 3 months. TCR sequences were obtained from RNA taken from PBMCs. This clonotype was counted once. Its antigen is not known. CDR1 LGHDT and CDR2 YNNKEL come from the germline V gene (reference sequence). The CDR3 extends over 17 amino acids. V trimming: 2 bases; J trimming: 1 base; junction bases outside the gene matches: 9. Arm-PCR of CDR3 regions and iRepertoire HTBI primers were used to build TCR beta libraries. MiXCR, run by TCRdb on the multiplex PCR reads, gives a single entry per CDR3 protein. Found here are about 430,000 distinct CDR3 sequences, approximately 15% of them singletons; the top ten hold approximately 8%. These data are also associated with another study on T cells in Graves' hyperthyroidism and ophthalmopathy. As that study records: Diagnostic assessment was based on clinical symptoms, serum thyroxine and TRAb, thyroid ultrasound and orbital computed tomography.

The chain couples TRBV3-1 to TRBJ2-7, with TRBD2 identical over 9 bases. The TCR originated in a woman aged 40 to 49 with Graves disease. This specimen was peripheral blood mononuclear cells (PBMCs), taken at new diagnosis, from a patient treated with antithyroid drugs. In nucleotides, the CDR3 is TGTGCCAGCAGCCAAAGATACCTAGCGGGACCTTCCTACGAGCAGTACTTC. As protein: CASSQRYLAGPSYEQYF.